Presented here are 14 T cell receptor beta chains from one specimen sequenced in a study of blood T cell repertoires in COVID-19. Profiling relied on immunoSEQ multiplex PCR, and the TCRdb table lists in-frame clones only, not all of them. The table records some 99,000 clones, 90% of them present only once. Sample: peripheral blood. Receptor source: a human donor in a cohort sampled during active COVID-19.

The chain is built from TRBV28 and TRBJ2-5; 7 nucleotides agree with TRBD2. V was pared by 5 bases and J by 2 bases, with 8 bases of the junction left unmatched. CDR1 is MDHEN, CDR2 SYDVKM, per germline. CDR3 size: 15 residues. CDR3 protein: CASSRNSAGQETQYF. CDR3 nucleotides: TGTGCCAGCAGTCGAAACTCAGCGGGGCAAGAGACCCAGTACTTC.

The chain's CDR3 is CASRGRTPGNTIYF. CDR3 sequence (DNA): TGTGCCAGCAGGGGGAGAACCCCTGGAAACACCATATATTTT. The V gene is TRBV9, the J gene TRBJ1-3; D is uncertain. CDR3 length: 14 amino acids. V was shortened by 5 bases and J by 2 bases, with 11 bases between the two germline ends. Germline V gene lookup returns CDR1 SGDLS and CDR2 YYNGEE. Full variable domain (remainder filled in from reference TRBV9 and TRBJ1-3): DSGVTQTPKHLITATGQRVTLRCSPRSGDLSVYWYQQSLDQGLQFLIQYYNGEERAKGNILERFSAQQFPDLHSELNLSSLELGDSALYFCASRGRTPGNTIYFGEGSWLTVV.

The CDR3 here is CASSSRLAGTGENEQFF. The DNA for the CDR3 is TGTGCCAGCAGTTCCAGACTAGCGGGAACGGGCGAGAATGAGCAGTTCTTC. The chain uses TRBV27 and TRBJ2-1; TRBD2 matches at 11 bases. This CDR3 contains 17 residues. Germline V gives CDR1 MNHEY, CDR2 SMNVEV (reference sequence). Trimming at V came to 4 bases and at J to 7 bases, leaving 12 bases not matched to a gene.

The chain uses TRBV12-2 and TRBJ1-1. TRBV12-2 is assigned pseudogene status. The CDR3 extends over 12 amino acids. Written as DNA, the CDR3 is TGTGCAAGTCGGAGGGTGAACACTGAAGCTTTCTTT. Residues: CASRRVNTEAFF.

The V and J genes are TRBV6-5 and TRBJ1-1; 8 bases align to TRBD1. This CDR3 is built from 15 residues. J lost 4 bases, V lost 5 bases, and 9 bases had no gene match. The germline CDR1 and CDR2 sequences are MNHEY and SVGAGI. The CDR3 DNA is TGTGCCAGCAGTCCCCGGGAGACAGGGGTCACTGAAGCTTTCTTT. Protein: CASSPRETGVTEAFF.

The rearrangement links TRBV4-2 to TRBJ2-5; 11 bases match TRBD1. Trimming at V came to 1 base and at J to 5 bases, leaving 6 bases not matched to a gene. The CDR3 totals 16 residues. Germline CDR1 and CDR2: LGHNA and YNFKEQ. CDR3 nucleotide sequence: TGTGCCAGCAGCCAAGCAGGACAGGGGGCGGTTGAGACCCAGTACTTC. Amino acids: CASSQAGQGAVETQYF.

The chain recombines TRBV20-1 with TRBJ2-1, with 7 bases fitting TRBD2. The V gene's germline CDR1 is DFQATT and CDR2 SNEGSKA (reference sequence). The CDR3 has 14 residues. Trimming removed 3 bases from V and 3 bases from J; junction bases left unmatched: 5. The CDR3 spells CSASVPSGYNEQFF. DNA of the CDR3: TGCAGTGCTAGTGTGCCTAGCGGCTACAATGAGCAGTTCTTC.

The chain joins TRBV7-6 to TRBJ2-3; D is perhaps TRBD1 (6 bases). This CDR3 comprises 17 residues. From germline, CDR1 is SGHVS and CDR2 FNYEAQ. V was trimmed by 4 bases and J by 0 bases, leaving 17 bases between them. CDR3 DNA: TGTGCCAGCAGCTCTCTGATACAGGGCGGAAGCACAGATACGCAGTATTTT. Protein sequence: CASSSLIQGGSTDTQYF.

This clone came up a few times. The chain combines TRBV9 with TRBJ2-1; D might be TRBD2 (6 bases). V lost 3 bases and J lost 7, with 14 bases in between. The CDR3 is made up of 14 amino acids. Germline CDR1 is SGDLS and CDR2 is YYNGEE. CDR3 in amino acids: CASSGREFGNEQFF. For the CDR3, the DNA is TGTGCCAGCAGCGGACGGGAGTTTGGGAATGAGCAGTTCTTC.

V is TRBV11-2 and J is TRBJ2-5; TRBD2 aligns across 9 bases. J was trimmed by 4 bases and V by 5 bases; bases with no gene match: 11. CDR1 and CDR2 (germline): SGHAT, FQNNGV. There are 16 residues in the CDR3. CDR3 nucleotide sequence: TGTGCCAGCAGCCCCTCCCGACGCGGGGGGGTAGAGACCCAGTACTTC. It is translated as CASSPSRRGGVETQYF.

CDR3 sequence reads: CASSNDRNSPLHF. For the CDR3, the DNA is TGTGCCAGCAGCAATGACAGGAATTCACCCCTCCACTTT. The chain joins TRBV7-2 to TRBJ1-6; weak D call: TRBD1 (6 bases). The CDR3 is made up of 13 amino acids. Trimming stripped 5 bases from V and 7 bases from J, with 9 bases between. CDR1 SGHTA and CDR2 FQGNSA come from the germline V gene.

This rearrangement joins TRBV14 to TRBJ2-7; TRBD1 agrees at 8 bases. Germline CDR1 SGHDN, CDR2 FVKESK. J gave up 7 bases and V 4 bases, and 6 bases lay outside the gene matches. The CDR3 has 13 amino acids. CDR3 amino acids: CASSRRQGSEQYF. CDR3 DNA: TGTGCCAGCAGCCGTCGACAGGGGAGTGAGCAGTACTTC.

This clone was recorded only once. The chain links TRBV9 to TRBJ1-3, with D possibly matching TRBD1 (6 bases). V was cut by 3 bases and J by 1 base, with 11 bases left in between. The germline V gene has CDR1 SGDLS and CDR2 YYNGEE. This CDR3 spans 15 amino acids. CDR3 residues: CASSGTAPSGNTIYF. The CDR3 DNA sequence: TGTGCCAGCAGCGGGACAGCTCCTTCTGGAAACACCATATATTTT.

The chain couples TRBV7-9 to TRBJ1-2, with 7 bases matching TRBD1. The CDR3 length is 14 residues. V gave up 5 bases and J gave up 8 bases; unmatched junction bases: 11. Germline V gene lookup returns CDR1 SEHNR and CDR2 FQNEAQ (reference sequence). CDR3 nucleotide sequence: TGTGCCAGCAGCCGAGTAGGGACAGACGGCGGCTACACCTTC. Translating gives CASSRVGTDGGYTF.